This is a list of T cell receptor beta chains from one sample in a study of blood T cells in healthy people across ages. Using its own MiXCR run on the 5' RACE reads, TCRdb lists one record per CDR3 protein. This sample yields about 1.5 million distinct CDR3 sequences, of which roughly two fifths are seen a single time; about 4% belongs to the top ten. Sequencing input: blood. The receptors were sampled from a woman younger than 30 in good health. The CDR3 runs from the conserved cysteine through the conserved F or W. The D gene is left open where the match is weak. Size tells how often a clone was seen (once, few, many) or the class of an expanded clone, and some rows leave it out.

len: 16; abundance: few; j_gene: TRBJ1-2; d_gene: -; v_gene: TRBV10-3; CDR3nt: TGTGCCATCAGTGAGTCATGGCAGGTGAAAATCTATGGCTACACCTTC; CDR3aa: CAISESWQVKIYGYTF
len: 11; abundance: few; j_gene: TRBJ1-4; d_gene: -; v_gene: TRBV29-1; CDR3nt: TGCAGCGTAACAACTAATGAAAAACTGTTTTTT; CDR3aa: CSVTTNEKLFF
len: 17; abundance: -; j_gene: TRBJ2-5; d_gene: TRBD2; v_gene: TRBV27; CDR3nt: TGTGCCAGCCGCCTTCGACTAGCGGGAGTGGCGAAAGAGACCCAGTACTTC; CDR3aa: CASRLRLAGVAKETQYF
len: 13; abundance: few; j_gene: TRBJ2-5; d_gene: -; v_gene: TRBV7-2; CDR3nt: TGTGCCAGCAGCTTAGTGGTCCGGAATGAGCAGTACTTC; CDR3aa: CASSLVVRNEQYF
len: 13; abundance: -; j_gene: TRBJ1-4; d_gene: -; v_gene: TRBV5-1; CDR3nt: TGCGAGTCGGTCGGACAGCGGAATGAAAAACTGTTTTTT; CDR3aa: CESVGQRNEKLFF
len: 14; abundance: -; j_gene: TRBJ2-5; d_gene: TRBD2; v_gene: TRBV20-1; CDR3nt: TGCAGTGCTAGAGGGGGACTAGCGATGGAGACCCAGTACTTC; CDR3aa: CSARGGLAMETQYF
len: 13; abundance: -; j_gene: TRBJ1-1; d_gene: -; v_gene: TRBV29-1; CDR3nt: TGCAGCGTCGCTCACCTAGGGGTGTTTGAAGCTTTCTTT; CDR3aa: CSVAHLGVFEAFF
len: 12; abundance: many; j_gene: TRBJ1-2; d_gene: TRBD1; v_gene: TRBV29-1; CDR3nt: TGCAGCGGCGACAGGGGGAAAGGTGGCTACACCTTC; CDR3aa: CSGDRGKGGYTF
len: 15; abundance: once; j_gene: TRBJ2-7; d_gene: TRBD1; v_gene: TRBV7-8; CDR3nt: TGTGCCAGCAGCTCCCTCGGGACAGGGGCCTACGAGCAGTACTTC; CDR3aa: CASSSLGTGAYEQYF
len: 14; abundance: few; j_gene: TRBJ1-2; d_gene: -; v_gene: TRBV12-3/TRBV12-4; CDR3nt: TGTGCCAGCAGCTCCCGGGAGGGGCGCGATGGCTACACCTTC; CDR3aa: CASSSREGRDGYTF
len: 13; abundance: -; j_gene: TRBJ1-2; d_gene: -; v_gene: TRBV2; CDR3nt: TGTGCCAGCACCAGCCCCCGATTGGGTGGCTACACCTTC; CDR3aa: CASTSPRLGGYTF
len: 14; abundance: -; j_gene: TRBJ1-5; d_gene: -; v_gene: TRBV7-6; CDR3nt: TGTGCCAGCAGCCCAGGGGTTAGCAATCAGCCCCAGCATTTT; CDR3aa: CASSPGVSNQPQHF
len: 15; abundance: -; j_gene: TRBJ2-5; d_gene: -; v_gene: TRBV11-2; CDR3nt: TGTGCCGGCAGCTTAGGGGTAGGGAGTGAGGAGACCCAGTACTTC; CDR3aa: CAGSLGVGSEETQYF
len: 16; abundance: many; j_gene: TRBJ1-6; d_gene: -; v_gene: TRBV7-9; CDR3nt: TGTGCCAGCAGCCTATTCCCGAGCTCCTATAATTCACCCCTCCACTTT; CDR3aa: CASSLFPSSYNSPLHF
len: 15; abundance: few; j_gene: TRBJ2-4; d_gene: TRBD1; v_gene: TRBV28; CDR3nt: TGTGCCAGCAGTCGGGACAGACTAGCCAAAAACATTCAGTACTTC; CDR3aa: CASSRDRLAKNIQYF
len: 14; abundance: -; j_gene: TRBJ1-2; d_gene: TRBD1; v_gene: TRBV7-2; CDR3nt: TGTGCCAGCAGCTCTTACAGGGGGCGCTTAGGCTACACCTTC; CDR3aa: CASSSYRGRLGYTF
len: 15; abundance: few; j_gene: TRBJ2-1; d_gene: -; v_gene: TRBV9; CDR3nt: TGTGCCAGCAGCGTAGGTGGCGACGTATCCAATGAGCAGTTCTTC; CDR3aa: CASSVGGDVSNEQFF
len: 15; abundance: -; j_gene: TRBJ1-1; d_gene: -; v_gene: TRBV20-1; CDR3nt: TGCAGTGTCCCCCGTATCCGACAGGCGAACACTGAAGCTTTCTTT; CDR3aa: CSVPRIRQANTEAFF
len: 14; abundance: once; j_gene: TRBJ1-5; d_gene: -; v_gene: TRBV7-2; CDR3nt: TGTGCCAGCAGCGTGGTAGGGGGAGGTCGGCCCCAGCATTTT; CDR3aa: CASSVVGGGRPQHF
len: 14; abundance: few; j_gene: TRBJ1-2; d_gene: -; v_gene: TRBV9; CDR3nt: TGTGCCAGCAGCGGACTAGACAGCTCGTTGGGCTACACCTTC; CDR3aa: CASSGLDSSLGYTF
len: 14; abundance: -; j_gene: TRBJ2-4; d_gene: -; v_gene: TRBV6-2/TRBV6-3; CDR3nt: TGTGCCAGCAGTCTCCCTGCAGCCAAAAACATTCAGTACTTC; CDR3aa: CASSLPAAKNIQYF
len: 15; abundance: -; j_gene: TRBJ2-4; d_gene: -; v_gene: TRBV20-1; CDR3nt: TGCAGTGCTAGAGACCGAACTGGAGCCAAAAACATTCAGTACTTC; CDR3aa: CSARDRTGAKNIQYF
len: 15; abundance: -; j_gene: TRBJ1-2; d_gene: -; v_gene: TRBV6-1; CDR3nt: TGTGCCAGCAGGAGAGTTCGCACAGACGTCTATGGCTACACCTTC; CDR3aa: CASRRVRTDVYGYTF
len: 15; abundance: few; j_gene: TRBJ2-1; d_gene: TRBD1; v_gene: TRBV7-2; CDR3nt: TGTGCCAGCAGCCAGGGACAGGTTTCCTACAATGAGCAGTTCTTC; CDR3aa: CASSQGQVSYNEQFF
len: 14; abundance: few; j_gene: TRBJ2-4; d_gene: -; v_gene: TRBV6-2/TRBV6-3; CDR3nt: TGTGCCAGCAGCAAACTAGCTTCCAAAAACATTCAGTACTTC; CDR3aa: CASSKLASKNIQYF
len: 12; abundance: -; j_gene: TRBJ1-2; d_gene: -; v_gene: TRBV11-2; CDR3nt: TGTGCCAGCAGCCCCGGCTGGGTGGGCTACACCTTC; CDR3aa: CASSPGWVGYTF
len: 14; abundance: -; j_gene: TRBJ2-7; d_gene: -; v_gene: TRBV21-1; CDR3nt: TGTGCCAGCAGCGAACGAGCCCGGGGGTACGAGCAGTACTTC; CDR3aa: CASSERARGYEQYF
len: 13; abundance: -; j_gene: TRBJ2-7; d_gene: -; v_gene: TRBV12-3/TRBV12-4; CDR3nt: TGTGCCAGCATCACGAGCTCCTACAATGAGCAGTACTTC; CDR3aa: CASITSSYNEQYF
len: 14; abundance: -; j_gene: TRBJ1-4; d_gene: -; v_gene: TRBV6-5; CDR3nt: TGTGCCAGCAGCCAGACATGGCCGAATGAAAAACTGTTTTTT; CDR3aa: CASSQTWPNEKLFF
len: 15; abundance: -; j_gene: TRBJ2-5; d_gene: -; v_gene: TRBV6-2/TRBV6-3; CDR3nt: TGTGCCAGCAGTTATGCCGAGGGGGTATACAATGAGCAGTACTTC; CDR3aa: CASSYAEGVYNEQYF
len: 13; abundance: few; j_gene: TRBJ2-3; d_gene: -; v_gene: TRBV27; CDR3nt: TGTGCCAGCACAGAGCTAGGCACAGATACGCAGTATTTT; CDR3aa: CASTELGTDTQYF
len: 12; abundance: -; j_gene: TRBJ2-7; d_gene: TRBD1; v_gene: TRBV13; CDR3nt: TGTGCCGAATCTGACAGGGGCAATGAGCAGTACTTC; CDR3aa: CAESDRGNEQYF
len: 14; abundance: -; j_gene: TRBJ1-6; d_gene: -; v_gene: TRBV20-1; CDR3nt: TGCAGTGCTAGAGATGACCTCGATAATTCACCCCTCCACTTT; CDR3aa: CSARDDLDNSPLHF
len: 15; abundance: few; j_gene: TRBJ2-7; d_gene: -; v_gene: TRBV6-2/TRBV6-3; CDR3nt: TGTGCCAGCAGTTACTCTGATTCTGGGCTGTACGAGCAGTACTTC; CDR3aa: CASSYSDSGLYEQYF
len: 12; abundance: -; j_gene: TRBJ2-7; d_gene: -; v_gene: TRBV7-2; CDR3nt: TGTGCCAGCAGCTTGATAAGGGTCGAGCAGTACTTC; CDR3aa: CASSLIRVEQYF
len: 15; abundance: few; j_gene: TRBJ1-2; d_gene: -; v_gene: TRBV4-3; CDR3nt: TGCGCCAGCAGCCAAGACATGGGGATGTGGTATGGCTACACCTTC; CDR3aa: CASSQDMGMWYGYTF
len: 13; abundance: -; j_gene: TRBJ1-2; d_gene: TRBD1; v_gene: TRBV4-1; CDR3nt: TGCGCCAGCAGCCAGGGACAGGTTGGGGGCTACACCTTC; CDR3aa: CASSQGQVGGYTF
len: 14; abundance: few; j_gene: TRBJ2-7; d_gene: -; v_gene: TRBV13; CDR3nt: TGTGCCAGCAGCTCCCGCGTATTGCGCCACGAGCAGTACTTC; CDR3aa: CASSSRVLRHEQYF
len: 12; abundance: many; j_gene: TRBJ1-5; d_gene: -; v_gene: TRBV7-9; CDR3nt: TGTGCCAGCAGCAATAGCAATCAGCCCCAGCATTTT; CDR3aa: CASSNSNQPQHF
len: 14; abundance: -; j_gene: TRBJ1-2; d_gene: -; v_gene: TRBV7-9; CDR3nt: TGTGCCAGCAGCCTTAGGCGGGAGAGAGACGGCTACACCTTC; CDR3aa: CASSLRRERDGYTF
len: 12; abundance: -; j_gene: TRBJ2-1; d_gene: -; v_gene: TRBV15; CDR3nt: TGTGCAACGACCAGCTCCTACAATGAGCAGTTCTTC; CDR3aa: CATTSSYNEQFF
len: 15; abundance: few; j_gene: TRBJ2-7; d_gene: TRBD1; v_gene: TRBV7-9; CDR3nt: TGTGCCAGCAGCGACCGGGACAGACAAGCCTACGAGCAGTACTTC; CDR3aa: CASSDRDRQAYEQYF
len: 16; abundance: -; j_gene: TRBJ2-3; d_gene: -; v_gene: TRBV7-2; CDR3nt: TGTGCCAGCAGCTTAGGATCTAGATGGGGCGCAGATACGCAGTATTTT; CDR3aa: CASSLGSRWGADTQYF
len: 15; abundance: few; j_gene: TRBJ2-1; d_gene: TRBD2; v_gene: TRBV7-6; CDR3nt: TGTGCCAGCAGCTCGGAGCGGGAGAAAGGGAATGAGCAGTTCTTC; CDR3aa: CASSSEREKGNEQFF
len: 14; abundance: few; j_gene: TRBJ1-2; d_gene: TRBD1; v_gene: TRBV20-1; CDR3nt: TGCAGTGCAAACCGGGACAGGGCGAGTTATGGCTACACCTTC; CDR3aa: CSANRDRASYGYTF
len: 14; abundance: -; j_gene: TRBJ1-5; d_gene: -; v_gene: TRBV29-1; CDR3nt: TGCAGCGTTGATGTCGGCGGTAGCAATCAGCCCCAGCATTTT; CDR3aa: CSVDVGGSNQPQHF
len: 16; abundance: -; j_gene: TRBJ2-3; d_gene: TRBD2; v_gene: TRBV5-1; CDR3nt: TGCGCCAGCAGCTCACTAGCGGGGACGACTGCAGATACGCAGTATTTT; CDR3aa: CASSSLAGTTADTQYF
len: 16; abundance: -; j_gene: TRBJ1-2; d_gene: -; v_gene: TRBV7-2; CDR3nt: TGTGCCAGCAGAGACCCGGTGAAACGGGCTAACTATGGCTACACCTTC; CDR3aa: CASRDPVKRANYGYTF
len: 13; abundance: -; j_gene: TRBJ2-7; d_gene: -; v_gene: TRBV20-1; CDR3nt: TGCAGTGCTATGAGGGGCCAGACCTACGAGCAGTACTTC; CDR3aa: CSAMRGQTYEQYF
len: 15; abundance: -; j_gene: TRBJ2-7; d_gene: TRBD2; v_gene: TRBV5-1; CDR3nt: TGCGCCAGCAGCTCGGGGACTAGCCTTGATGGCGAGCAGTACTTC; CDR3aa: CASSSGTSLDGEQYF
len: 18; abundance: -; j_gene: TRBJ2-1; d_gene: TRBD2; v_gene: TRBV29-1; CDR3nt: TGCAGCGTTGAAGGTGAGACTAGCGGGAGGTTGTCCTACAATGAGCAGTTCTTC; CDR3aa: CSVEGETSGRLSYNEQFF